A selection of T cell receptor beta chains follows, all from one sample in a study of beta chain features in type 1 diabetes. The repertoire was sequenced with immunoSEQ multiplex PCR; TCRdb's copy has only in-frame clones and lacks some. The sample lists about 140,000 clones, roughly 7.2% occurring once. Sequencing was carried out using central memory CD4+ T cells from blood. The source of these receptors is a woman aged 30 to 39 in good health. Both conserved end residues are part of each CDR3. The order of the fields is J gene, clone size, D gene, V gene, CDR3 protein, CDR3 DNA. D genes are given only for firm matches. Expanded clones are given a class, and other clones once, few, many or no size at all.

j_call: TRBJ2-1
clone_size: few
d_call: TRBD2
v_call: TRBV5-6
cdr3_aa: CASSLGFLAGVQEQFF
cdr3_nt: TGTGCCAGCAGCTTAGGGTTTCTAGCGGGAGTTCAAGAGCAGTTCTTC

j_call: TRBJ1-2
clone_size: many
d_call: TRBD1
v_call: TRBV7-2
cdr3_aa: CASSVGTGGLYGYTF
cdr3_nt: TGTGCCAGCAGCGTCGGGACAGGGGGCCTCTATGGCTACACCTTC

j_call: TRBJ2-4
clone_size: -
d_call: -
v_call: TRBV27
cdr3_aa: CASSTGTLGAKNIQYF
cdr3_nt: TGTGCCAGCAGTACCGGGACTCTAGGCGCCAAAAACATTCAGTACTTC

j_call: TRBJ2-2
clone_size: many
d_call: TRBD2
v_call: TRBV29-1
cdr3_aa: CSVRASGSITGELFF
cdr3_nt: TGCAGCGTTAGGGCTAGCGGGAGTATCACCGGGGAGCTGTTTTTT

j_call: TRBJ2-1
clone_size: -
d_call: TRBD2
v_call: TRBV10-3
cdr3_aa: CAIKGERESSDEQFF
cdr3_nt: TGTGCCATCAAGGGGGAGCGGGAGAGTAGTGATGAGCAGTTCTTC

j_call: TRBJ2-7
clone_size: few
d_call: TRBD1
v_call: TRBV6-5
cdr3_aa: CASSPPGQGFHEQYF
cdr3_nt: TGTGCCAGCAGCCCCCCGGGACAGGGGTTCCACGAGCAGTACTTC

j_call: TRBJ1-2
clone_size: few
d_call: -
v_call: TRBV9
cdr3_aa: CASSVGGATNYGYTF
cdr3_nt: TGTGCCAGCAGCGTTGGCGGGGCTACCAACTATGGCTACACCTTC

j_call: TRBJ1-1
clone_size: -
d_call: -
v_call: TRBV7-3
cdr3_aa: CASSLDRNTEAFF
cdr3_nt: TGTGCCAGCAGCTTAGACAGGAACACTGAAGCTTTCTTT

j_call: TRBJ1-4
clone_size: -
d_call: -
v_call: TRBV5-1
cdr3_aa: CASSRGGESSANEKLFF
cdr3_nt: TGCGCCAGCAGCCGTGGCGGAGAAAGCTCTGCTAATGAAAAACTGTTTTTT

j_call: TRBJ2-7
clone_size: few
d_call: -
v_call: TRBV5-4
cdr3_aa: CASGKAGSYEQYF
cdr3_nt: TGTGCCAGCGGTAAGGCAGGGTCCTACGAGCAGTACTTC

j_call: TRBJ1-1
clone_size: many
d_call: -
v_call: TRBV23-1
cdr3_aa: CASSQSLGGEAFF
cdr3_nt: TGCGCCAGCAGTCAATCTTTGGGAGGTGAAGCTTTCTTT

j_call: TRBJ1-1
clone_size: few
d_call: -
v_call: TRBV28
cdr3_aa: CASSSQGRLNTEAFF
cdr3_nt: TGTGCCAGCAGTTCTCAGGGTCGCCTGAACACTGAAGCTTTCTTT

j_call: TRBJ2-4
clone_size: -
d_call: -
v_call: TRBV11-2
cdr3_aa: CASSRGHENIQYF
cdr3_nt: TGTGCCAGCAGCAGGGGACACGAAAACATTCAGTACTTC

j_call: TRBJ2-1
clone_size: few
d_call: TRBD1
v_call: TRBV5-4
cdr3_aa: CASMAGGASNEQFF
cdr3_nt: TGTGCCAGCATGGCAGGGGGCGCTTCCAATGAGCAGTTCTTC

j_call: TRBJ2-3
clone_size: -
d_call: -
v_call: TRBV7-8
cdr3_aa: CASSSEGQSTDTQYF
cdr3_nt: TGTGCCAGCAGCTCGGAGGGCCAGAGCACAGATACGCAGTATTTT

j_call: TRBJ2-5
clone_size: -
d_call: TRBD1
v_call: TRBV9
cdr3_aa: CASSARTGGIGQETQYF
cdr3_nt: TGTGCCAGCAGCGCCAGGACAGGGGGCATCGGGCAAGAGACCCAGTACTTC

j_call: TRBJ2-7
clone_size: -
d_call: TRBD2
v_call: TRBV6-5
cdr3_aa: CASSYSAGGSYEQYF
cdr3_nt: TGTGCCAGCAGTTACTCGGCGGGAGGCTCCTACGAGCAGTACTTC

j_call: TRBJ2-1
clone_size: -
d_call: -
v_call: TRBV7-9
cdr3_aa: CASSPGESYNEQFF
cdr3_nt: TGTGCCAGCAGCCCCGGGGAGTCCTACAATGAGCAGTTCTTC

j_call: TRBJ2-2
clone_size: -
d_call: TRBD1
v_call: TRBV5-1
cdr3_aa: CASSLGQGALTGELFF
cdr3_nt: TGCGCCAGCAGCTTGGGACAGGGGGCGCTCACCGGGGAGCTGTTTTTT

j_call: TRBJ1-5
clone_size: medium-sized
d_call: -
v_call: TRBV28
cdr3_aa: CASSGSDSLTLNQPQHF
cdr3_nt: TGTGCCAGCAGTGGGTCAGACAGCCTGACCCTGAATCAGCCCCAGCATTTT

j_call: TRBJ2-7
clone_size: -
d_call: TRBD2
v_call: TRBV4-1
cdr3_aa: CASSQDKGLAQYF
cdr3_nt: TGCGCCAGCAGCCAAGATAAAGGACTAGCGCAGTACTTC

j_call: TRBJ1-5
clone_size: -
d_call: -
v_call: TRBV28
cdr3_aa: CASSPAGSNQPQHF
cdr3_nt: TGTGCCAGCAGCCCGGCAGGCAGCAATCAGCCCCAGCATTTT

j_call: TRBJ2-3
clone_size: -
d_call: -
v_call: TRBV19
cdr3_aa: CASAAGGADTQYF
cdr3_nt: TGTGCCAGTGCTGCGGGTGGGGCAGATACGCAGTATTTT

j_call: TRBJ1-2
clone_size: few
d_call: TRBD1
v_call: TRBV28
cdr3_aa: CASTGGTGGWGYTF
cdr3_nt: TGTGCCAGCACCGGAGGGACAGGGGGCTGGGGCTACACCTTC

j_call: TRBJ2-3
clone_size: few
d_call: TRBD2
v_call: TRBV27
cdr3_aa: CASNPRGLAGTDTQYF
cdr3_nt: TGTGCCAGCAATCCCCGGGGACTAGCGGGAACAGATACGCAGTATTTT

j_call: TRBJ1-1
clone_size: few
d_call: -
v_call: TRBV7-6
cdr3_aa: CASSPRAGGRAFF
cdr3_nt: TGTGCCAGCAGCCCAAGGGCCGGGGGTCGAGCTTTCTTT

j_call: TRBJ2-2
clone_size: few
d_call: TRBD2
v_call: TRBV7-2
cdr3_aa: CASPSSSGRARNTGELFF
cdr3_nt: TGTGCCAGCCCTTCCTCTAGCGGGAGGGCCCGGAACACCGGGGAGCTGTTTTTT

j_call: TRBJ2-7
clone_size: few
d_call: TRBD2
v_call: TRBV27
cdr3_aa: CASSSRLAGVYEQYF
cdr3_nt: TGTGCCAGCAGTTCGAGACTAGCGGGAGTGTACGAGCAGTACTTC

j_call: TRBJ2-7
clone_size: few
d_call: -
v_call: TRBV7-2
cdr3_aa: CASSPQDGVKWYF
cdr3_nt: TGTGCCAGCAGCCCACAGGATGGGGTTAAGTGGTACTTC

j_call: TRBJ2-1
clone_size: -
d_call: TRBD2
v_call: TRBV5-1
cdr3_aa: CASSSRGSSYNEQFF
cdr3_nt: TGCGCCAGCAGCTCCCGCGGGAGCTCCTACAATGAGCAGTTCTTC

j_call: TRBJ2-1
clone_size: many
d_call: TRBD1
v_call: TRBV6-6
cdr3_aa: CASSRQGQYEQFF
cdr3_nt: TGTGCCAGCAGTAGACAGGGGCAGTATGAGCAGTTCTTC

j_call: TRBJ2-1
clone_size: -
d_call: TRBD1
v_call: TRBV6-6
cdr3_aa: CASTRQGAPREQFF
cdr3_nt: TGTGCCAGCACCCGACAGGGGGCCCCCAGAGAGCAGTTCTTC

j_call: TRBJ2-1
clone_size: -
d_call: TRBD2
v_call: TRBV7-2
cdr3_aa: CASSSGLAGGGYNEQFF
cdr3_nt: TGTGCCAGCAGCTCGGGACTAGCGGGAGGGGGGTACAATGAGCAGTTCTTC

j_call: TRBJ2-5
clone_size: few
d_call: TRBD2
v_call: TRBV7-3
cdr3_aa: CASSLNGAVAGETQYF
cdr3_nt: TGTGCCAGCAGCTTAAATGGAGCGGTAGCGGGAGAGACCCAGTACTTC

j_call: TRBJ1-2
clone_size: few
d_call: TRBD1
v_call: TRBV28
cdr3_aa: CASARAGTGNSYGYTF
cdr3_nt: TGTGCCAGCGCTCGGGCCGGGACAGGCAACAGCTATGGCTACACCTTC

j_call: TRBJ2-1
clone_size: few
d_call: -
v_call: TRBV2
cdr3_aa: CASTEWAGSYNEQFF
cdr3_nt: TGTGCCAGCACCGAATGGGCGGGCTCCTACAATGAGCAGTTCTTC

j_call: TRBJ2-3
clone_size: few
d_call: -
v_call: TRBV27
cdr3_aa: CASSLSQITDTQYF
cdr3_nt: TGTGCCAGCAGTTTATCACAGATCACAGATACGCAGTATTTT

j_call: TRBJ2-1
clone_size: medium-sized
d_call: TRBD2
v_call: TRBV29-1
cdr3_aa: CSAGGGFGYNEQFF
cdr3_nt: TGCAGCGCGGGGGGAGGTTTTGGCTACAATGAGCAGTTCTTC

j_call: TRBJ2-5
clone_size: -
d_call: TRBD2
v_call: TRBV10-3
cdr3_aa: CATSLAGPQETQYF
cdr3_nt: TGTGCCACCTCACTAGCGGGGCCTCAAGAGACCCAGTACTTC

j_call: TRBJ1-1
clone_size: many
d_call: -
v_call: TRBV7-9
cdr3_aa: CASSPGTSMNTEAFF
cdr3_nt: TGTGCCAGCAGCCCGGGGACATCCATGAACACTGAAGCTTTCTTT

j_call: TRBJ2-1
clone_size: -
d_call: TRBD2
v_call: TRBV9
cdr3_aa: CASNRGGRNEQFF
cdr3_nt: TGTGCCTCCAACCGGGGGGGCCGCAATGAGCAGTTCTTC

j_call: TRBJ2-3
clone_size: few
d_call: -
v_call: TRBV14
cdr3_aa: CASSAVTHTQYF
cdr3_nt: TGTGCCAGCAGCGCAGTCACACATACGCAGTATTTT

j_call: TRBJ1-2
clone_size: few
d_call: TRBD1
v_call: TRBV7-2
cdr3_aa: CASSRQGPVEGYTF
cdr3_nt: TGTGCCAGCAGTCGACAGGGCCCGGTGGAAGGCTACACCTTC

j_call: TRBJ2-1
clone_size: few
d_call: TRBD1
v_call: TRBV9
cdr3_aa: CASSVGGQGGVEQFF
cdr3_nt: TGTGCCAGCAGCGTAGGGGGACAGGGTGGGGTTGAGCAGTTCTTC

j_call: TRBJ1-1
clone_size: many
d_call: -
v_call: TRBV19
cdr3_aa: CASSPRGRGNTEAFF
cdr3_nt: TGTGCCAGTAGTCCCAGAGGGAGGGGAAACACTGAAGCTTTCTTT

j_call: TRBJ2-3
clone_size: -
d_call: TRBD2
v_call: TRBV18
cdr3_aa: CASSRYSGSATDTQYF
cdr3_nt: TGTGCCAGCTCAAGATATAGCGGGAGCGCGACAGATACGCAGTATTTT

j_call: TRBJ1-5
clone_size: few
d_call: -
v_call: TRBV28
cdr3_aa: CASRSPVVDQPQHF
cdr3_nt: TGTGCCAGCAGATCCCCGGTCGTTGATCAGCCCCAGCATTTT

j_call: TRBJ2-7
clone_size: -
d_call: -
v_call: TRBV28
cdr3_aa: CASSLGREYEQYF
cdr3_nt: TGTGCCAGCAGTTTAGGCCGGGAGTACGAGCAGTACTTC

j_call: TRBJ2-6
clone_size: many
d_call: TRBD1
v_call: TRBV19
cdr3_aa: CATSQGYGANVLTF
cdr3_nt: TGTGCCACCTCACAGGGGTATGGGGCCAACGTCCTGACTTTC

j_call: TRBJ2-1
clone_size: few
d_call: -
v_call: TRBV6-1
cdr3_aa: CASLHRVEDEQFF
cdr3_nt: TGTGCCAGCCTTCACAGGGTAGAGGATGAGCAGTTCTTC

j_call: TRBJ2-5
clone_size: few
d_call: -
v_call: TRBV7-2
cdr3_aa: CASSGAYQETQYF
cdr3_nt: TGTGCCAGCAGCGGAGCCTATCAAGAGACCCAGTACTTC

j_call: TRBJ2-1
clone_size: few
d_call: TRBD2
v_call: TRBV7-8
cdr3_aa: CASSLRTRVDEQFF
cdr3_nt: TGTGCCAGCAGCTTAAGGACTAGGGTAGATGAGCAGTTCTTC

j_call: TRBJ1-3
clone_size: -
d_call: TRBD1
v_call: TRBV2
cdr3_aa: CASSEAGTVWSDTIYF
cdr3_nt: TGTGCCAGCAGTGAAGCTGGGACAGTCTGGAGCGACACCATATATTTT

j_call: TRBJ2-5
clone_size: -
d_call: -
v_call: TRBV21-1
cdr3_aa: CASSKVAVQETQYF
cdr3_nt: TGTGCCAGCAGCAAAGTGGCAGTCCAAGAGACCCAGTACTTC